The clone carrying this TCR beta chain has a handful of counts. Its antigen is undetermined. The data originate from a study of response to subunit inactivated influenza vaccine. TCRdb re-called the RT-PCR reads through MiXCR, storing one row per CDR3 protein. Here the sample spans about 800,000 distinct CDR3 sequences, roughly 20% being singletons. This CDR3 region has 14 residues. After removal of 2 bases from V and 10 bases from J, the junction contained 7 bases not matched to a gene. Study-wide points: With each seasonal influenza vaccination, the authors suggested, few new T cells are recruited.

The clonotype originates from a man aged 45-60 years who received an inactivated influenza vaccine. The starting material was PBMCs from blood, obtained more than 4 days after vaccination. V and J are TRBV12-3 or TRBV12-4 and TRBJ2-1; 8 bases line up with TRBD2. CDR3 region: CASSLRLAGWEQFF. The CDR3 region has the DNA TGTGCCAGCAGTTTACGGCTAGCGGGTTGGGAGCAGTTCTTC.